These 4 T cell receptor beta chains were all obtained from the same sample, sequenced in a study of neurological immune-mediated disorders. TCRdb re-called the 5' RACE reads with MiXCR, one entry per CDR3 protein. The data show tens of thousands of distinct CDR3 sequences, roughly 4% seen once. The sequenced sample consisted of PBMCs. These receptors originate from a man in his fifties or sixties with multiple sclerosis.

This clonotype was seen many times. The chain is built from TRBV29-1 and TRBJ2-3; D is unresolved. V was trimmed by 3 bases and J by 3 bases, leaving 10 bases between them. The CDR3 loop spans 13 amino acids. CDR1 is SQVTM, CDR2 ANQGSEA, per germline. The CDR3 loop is CSVEGKVTDTQYF. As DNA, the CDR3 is TGCAGCGTTGAGGGGAAGGTGACAGATACGCAGTATTTT.

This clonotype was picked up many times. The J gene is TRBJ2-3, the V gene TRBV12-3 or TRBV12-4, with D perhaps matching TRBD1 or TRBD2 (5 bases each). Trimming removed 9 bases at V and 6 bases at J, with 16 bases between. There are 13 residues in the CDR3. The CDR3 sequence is CASRNNEGDTQYF. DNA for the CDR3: TGTGCCAGTCGGAACAATGAGGGGGATACGCAGTATTTT.

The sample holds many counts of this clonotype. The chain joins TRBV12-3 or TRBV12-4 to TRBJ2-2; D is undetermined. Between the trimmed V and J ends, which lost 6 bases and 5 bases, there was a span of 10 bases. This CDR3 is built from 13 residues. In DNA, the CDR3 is TGTGCCAGCAGAGTACATCGAACCGGGGAGCTGTTTTTT. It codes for CASRVHRTGELFF.

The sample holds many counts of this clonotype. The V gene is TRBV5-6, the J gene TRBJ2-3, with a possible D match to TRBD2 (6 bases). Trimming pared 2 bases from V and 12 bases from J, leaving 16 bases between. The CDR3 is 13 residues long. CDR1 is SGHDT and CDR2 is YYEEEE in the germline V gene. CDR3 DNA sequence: TGTGCCAGCAGCTTCCTAGCGACGCTTTTACAGTATTTT. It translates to CASSFLATLLQYF.